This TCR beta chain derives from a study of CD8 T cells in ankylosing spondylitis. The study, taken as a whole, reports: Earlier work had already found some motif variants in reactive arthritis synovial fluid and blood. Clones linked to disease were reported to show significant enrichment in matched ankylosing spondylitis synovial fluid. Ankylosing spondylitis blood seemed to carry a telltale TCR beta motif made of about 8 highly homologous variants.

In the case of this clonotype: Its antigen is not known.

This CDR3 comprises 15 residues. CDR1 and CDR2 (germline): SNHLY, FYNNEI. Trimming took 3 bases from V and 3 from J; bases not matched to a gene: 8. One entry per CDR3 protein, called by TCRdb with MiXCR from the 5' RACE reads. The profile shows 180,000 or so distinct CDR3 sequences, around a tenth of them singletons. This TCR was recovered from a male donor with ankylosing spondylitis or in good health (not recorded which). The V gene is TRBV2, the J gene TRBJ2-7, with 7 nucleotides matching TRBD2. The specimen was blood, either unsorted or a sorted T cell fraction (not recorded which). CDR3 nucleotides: TGTGCCAGCAGTGATTCACTAGCGAACAACTACGAGCAGTACTTC. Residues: CASSDSLANNYEQYF.